The 9 T cell receptor beta chains below all came from one sample that was sequenced in a study of blood T cell repertoires in COVID-19. Assay used: immunoSEQ multiplex PCR; TCRdb lists only in-frame clones, some missing. The sample lists over 50,000 clones, about 86% occurring once. Sequencing was done on a sample of peripheral blood. The receptors were gathered from a man in his 70s with active COVID-19.

The rearrangement joins TRBV6-5 to TRBJ2-1; possibly TRBD2 for D (6 bases). Germline values: CDR1 MNHEY, CDR2 SVGAGI. V was cut by 6 bases and J by 2 bases, with 11 bases left in between. The CDR3 is made up of 14 amino acids. CDR3 nucleotides: TGTGCCAGCAGGGCCCGGGGGACCTACAATGAGCAGTTCTTC. It encodes CASRARGTYNEQFF.

The chain couples TRBV3-1 (or the pseudogene TRBV3-2) to TRBJ2-3; 9 bases align to TRBD2. Germline loops: CDR1 LGHDT, CDR2 YNNKEL (reference sequence). CDR3 length equals 17 residues. V was clipped by 4 bases and J by 4 bases; unmatched bases: 12. The CDR3 sequence is CASSRSKAAGGSDTQYF. The CDR3 nucleotides are TGTGCCAGCAGCCGCTCCAAGGCAGCGGGGGGCTCAGATACGCAGTATTTT.

The chain recombines TRBV6-4 with TRBJ2-6; weak D call: TRBD1 (5 bases). The CDR3 totals 15 residues. The V end lost 0 bases, the J end lost 4 bases, and 7 bases lay between the germline ends. Germline CDR1 MRHNA, CDR2 SNTAGT. CDR3 coding DNA: TGTGCCAGCAGTGACTCGAGGACAGGGGCCAACGTCCTGACTTTC. Amino acid sequence: CASSDSRTGANVLTF.

In its sample, this clone was seen a few times. V usage is TRBV6-2 or TRBV6-3 and J usage is TRBJ1-1, with D uncertain. The CDR3 is 13 residues long. Between the trimmed V and J ends, which lost 2 bases and 12 bases, there was a span of 16 bases. Germline CDR1 and CDR2: MNHEY and SVGEGT. CDR3 loop: CASSYTLTGKTFF. The CDR3 region has the DNA TGTGCCAGCAGTTACACTCTGACGGGGAAAACTTTCTTT.

The chain couples TRBV5-1 to TRBJ1-4; 7 bases are a match to TRBD1. This CDR3 has 15 amino acids. Germline trimming cut 3 bases from V and 0 bases from J; bases unmatched to any gene: 2. The V gene's germline CDR1 is SGHRS and CDR2 YFSETQ. DNA of the CDR3: TGCGCCAGCAGCTCCACAGGGGCAACTAATGAAAAACTGTTTTTT. It yields the protein CASSSTGATNEKLFF.

The chain carries TRBV15 and TRBJ2-5; D perhaps matches TRBD1 (5 bases). This CDR3 is built from 17 residues. CDR1 is LNHNV, CDR2 YYDKDF, per germline (reference sequence). Trimming removed 1 base from V and 2 bases from J, with 17 bases in between. The CDR3 loop reads CATSRVGAGIRQETQYF. In nucleotides, the CDR3 is TGTGCCACCAGCAGAGTAGGGGCAGGGATCCGGCAAGAGACCCAGTACTTC.

The chain combines TRBV4-3 with TRBJ2-1; TRBD2 matches at 11 bases. Germline CDR1 LGHNA, CDR2 YSLEER. V gave up 1 base and J gave up 9 bases; unmatched junction bases: 8. This CDR3 is 16 amino acids long. The CDR3 is CASSQGVSGGVTEQFF. The CDR3 DNA reads as TGCGCCAGCAGCCAAGGGGTTAGCGGGGGGGTGACTGAGCAGTTCTTC.

The V call is TRBV18, the J call TRBJ2-6; TRBD1 matches at 7 bases. Looked up from germline, CDR1 is KGHSH and CDR2 is LQKENI. There are 18 residues in the CDR3. Trimming cost V 3 bases and J 0 bases; bases outside gene matches: 8. For the CDR3, the DNA is TGTGCCAGCTCACCCTTTAGACAGGGAAGCTCTGGGGCCAACGTCCTGACTTTC. Encoded protein: CASSPFRQGSSGANVLTF.

The V and J genes are TRBV21-1 and TRBJ1-2. TRBV21-1 is a recognized pseudogene. This CDR3 is built from 18 residues. The CDR3 DNA sequence: TGTGCCAGCAGCAAAGAAGAAGGGAGTAGTTTCTCGCGCTATGGCTACACCTTC. Translation: CASSKEEGSSFSRYGYTF.